This entry lists 11 T cell receptor beta chains sequenced from one sample in a study of OX40 agonist ivuxolimab in advanced cancers. Generated by immunoSEQ multiplex PCR, the TCRdb table keeps only in-frame clones and is missing some. Found here are around 7,700 clones, 86% of them singletons; the top ten hold 1.5% to 2%. Sequences were derived from CD4+ or CD8+ T cells sorted from blood, sampled in a trial of the OX40 agonist ivuxolimab. The receptor set was obtained from an adult with an advanced solid tumor such as melanoma, head and neck, liver or kidney cancer.

The gene calls are TRBV30 and TRBJ1-2; D is uncertain. The V gene's germline CDR1 is GTSNPN and CDR2 SVGIG (reference sequence). V gave up 1 base and J gave up 8 bases, with 11 bases separating them. CDR3 length: 12 residues. The CDR3 sequence: CAWSATVGGYTF. The CDR3 region has the DNA TGTGCCTGGAGTGCCACCGTCGGAGGCTACACCTTC.

J is TRBJ1-4 and V is TRBV19; no clear D gene. CDR1 is LNHDA, CDR2 SQIVND, per germline (reference sequence). The CDR3 spans 14 residues. V was pared by 6 bases and J by 2 bases, with 10 bases between. The CDR3 DNA sequence: TGTGCCAGTAGGAGGCATAACACTAATGAAAAACTGTTTTTT. Translating gives CASRRHNTNEKLFF.

This chain links TRBV30 with TRBJ1-5; D is possibly TRBD1 (5 bases). CDR3 length equals 15 residues. Germline-derived CDR1 and CDR2 are GTSNPN and SVGIG (reference sequence). Trimming left V 2 bases short and J 6 bases short, with 17 bases between. In DNA form, the CDR3 reads TGTGCCTGGAGTCTTCGAGGGGCGCGGGGTCAGCCCCAGCATTTT. Translating gives CAWSLRGARGQPQHF.

V is TRBV28 and J is TRBJ2-7; maybe TRBD1 (6 bases). This CDR3 comprises 12 residues. Trimming took off 6 bases at V and 3 bases at J, with 9 bases between the two ends. CDR1 MDHEN and CDR2 SYDVKM come from the germline V gene. The CDR3 nucleotides read TGTGCCAGCAGGGGACAATACTACGAGCAGTACTTC. Translated, it gives CASRGQYYEQYF.

This chain uses TRBV7-2 with TRBJ1-1; D call uncertain. CDR1 and CDR2 from the germline V gene are SGHTA and FQGNSA. With 1 base removed from V and 1 base from J, the gap between germline ends came to 10 bases. The CDR3 consists of 15 residues. This CDR3 reads CASSLVDGSNTEAFF. Here the CDR3 DNA reads TGTGCCAGCAGCTTAGTTGACGGCTCGAACACTGAAGCTTTCTTT.

This chain connects TRBV18 to TRBJ2-5, with unresolved D. V was cut by 0 bases and J by 2 bases, with 13 bases left in between. CDR1 KGHSH and CDR2 LQKENI come from the germline V gene. The CDR3 is 16 amino acids. The CDR3 is CASSPPTWLGQETQYF. In DNA, the CDR3 is TGTGCCAGCTCACCACCGACGTGGCTAGGGCAAGAGACCCAGTACTTC.

This chain uses TRBV13 with TRBJ1-4, with 9 bases matching TRBD1. The CDR3 has 16 amino acids. The V gene end was trimmed by 6 bases and the J gene end by 5 bases; junction bases not matched to a gene: 10. Per the germline V gene, CDR1 is PRHDT and CDR2 is FYEKMQ (reference sequence). The CDR3 DNA is TGTGCCAGCAGTTTTACATACGGGACAGGGAATGAAAAACTGTTTTTT. Translation: CASSFTYGTGNEKLFF.

The rearrangement links TRBV4-2 to TRBJ2-1; the D gene could be TRBD1 or TRBD2 (5 bases each). The germline CDR1 and CDR2 sequences are LGHNA and YNFKEQ. V lost 2 bases to trimming and J lost 8 bases, with 16 bases between them. The CDR3 is 15 residues long. The CDR3, as DNA: TGTGCCAGCAGCCAATCCCGGGACCTGGACGATGAGCAGTTCTTC. Translating gives CASSQSRDLDDEQFF.

In DNA, the CDR3 is TGTGCCAGCAGCGTAGCGGCTAGCGGGAGTGGAGATACGCAGTATTTT. As protein: CASSVAASGSGDTQYF. The chain is built from TRBV9 and TRBJ2-3, with 10 positions matching TRBD2. The germline V gene encodes CDR1 SGDLS and CDR2 YYNGEE. The trim removed 0 bases at V and 5 bases at J, leaving 6 bases unmatched. The CDR3 is 16 residues long.

This chain uses TRBV5-1 with TRBJ2-3; unclear D gene. The CDR3 is made up of 14 amino acids. Germline V gene sequence: CDR1 SGHRS, CDR2 YFSETQ. V lost 0 bases and J lost 5, with 10 bases in between. The CDR3 reads CASSLGQERDTQYF. The CDR3 DNA is TGCGCCAGCAGCTTGGGGCAGGAAAGAGATACGCAGTATTTT. Full variable domain (missing parts from reference TRBV5-1 and TRBJ2-3): KAGVTQTPRYLIKTRGQQVTLSCSPISGHRSVSWYQQTPGQGLQFLFEYFSETQRNKGNFPGRFSGRQFSNSRSEMNVSTLELGDSALYLCASSLGQERDTQYFGPGTRLTVL.

The rearrangement uses TRBV6-1 and TRBJ2-1; TRBD1 agrees at 11 bases. Germline CDR1 reads MNHNS; CDR2 reads SASEGT. After removal of 7 bases from V and 8 bases from J, the junction contained 7 bases not matched to a gene. This CDR3 is built from 14 residues. The CDR3 DNA sequence: TGTGCCAGCACGATCCGGACAGGGGGCGATGAGCAGTTCTTC. Amino acids: CASTIRTGGDEQFF.